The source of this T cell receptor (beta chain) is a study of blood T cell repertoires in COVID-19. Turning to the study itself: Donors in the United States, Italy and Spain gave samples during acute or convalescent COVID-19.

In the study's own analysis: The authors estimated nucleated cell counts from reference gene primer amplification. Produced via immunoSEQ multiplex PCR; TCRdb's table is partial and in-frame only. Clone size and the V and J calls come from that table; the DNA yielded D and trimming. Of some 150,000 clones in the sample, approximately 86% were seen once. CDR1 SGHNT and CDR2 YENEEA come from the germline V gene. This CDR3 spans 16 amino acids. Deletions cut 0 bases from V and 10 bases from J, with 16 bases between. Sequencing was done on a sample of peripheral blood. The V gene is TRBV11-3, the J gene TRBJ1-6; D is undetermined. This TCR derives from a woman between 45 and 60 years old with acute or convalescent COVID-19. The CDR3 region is CASSLDPGNQGSPLHF. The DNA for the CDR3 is TGTGCCAGCAGCTTAGACCCGGGGAACCAAGGGTCACCCCTCCACTTT.